This section outlines one T cell receptor (beta chain) sequence together with its context. Its antigen is still unknown. The data were obtained in a study of T-cell memory formation after mild COVID-19. Findings of the study overall: Contracting clones from day 15 to 85 showed balanced CD4/CD8; later expanders favored CD4+. The study detected some responding clones in pre-infection memory, suggesting cross-reactive memory joined.

CDR1 and CDR2 (germline): DFQATT, SNEGSKA (reference sequence). This CDR3 contains 11 residues. V gave up 4 bases and J gave up 8 bases, with 11 bases separating them. 5'RACE with constant-segment primers built TCRalpha and TCRbeta cDNA libraries with UMIs. TCRdb passed the 5' RACE reads through MiXCR, listing each CDR3 protein once. The profile shows around 340,000 distinct CDR3 sequences, 13% to 15% of them singletons. This chain links TRBV20-1 with TRBJ1-1; D is uncertain. The sequence was obtained from a man younger than 30 who had mild COVID-19 (a few samples of this study predate the infection). Cell type and time point are not known. The source material was PBMCs or a T cell subset sorted from them (not recorded which). The CDR3 spells CSAKDHLEAFF. Here the CDR3 DNA reads TGCAGTGCTAAGGACCACCTGGAAGCTTTCTTT.